The T cell receptor (beta chain) described here comes from a study of T-cell memory formation after mild COVID-19 (dated by TCRdb to the early 2020s). Describing the broader study: TCR sequence clusters from the two donors were found to be largely donor specific. T-cell clones expanding and contracting after mild COVID-19 in a couple of donors were tracked by longitudinal TCRalpha and TCRbeta repertoire sequencing. Two young, previously healthy adult volunteers, one female and one male, were included in the cohort.

CDR1 and CDR2 are drawn from the germline V gene: SGHRS, YFSETQ. Trimming leaves V shorter by 2 bases and J shorter by 5 bases, with the junction holding 6 bases beyond the gene matches. The CDR3 spans 16 residues, from the cysteine through the phenylalanine. The retained sequence is limited to the CDR3, 48 bases, with the frame set at the first base. For sequencing, an Illumina NovaSeq 6000 was employed. Using 5'RACE with constant-segment primers, TCRalpha and TCRbeta cDNA libraries were constructed, with sample barcodes and unique molecular identifiers added in the process. RNA was extracted from every sample with Trizol reagent. Libraries were amplified in two PCR steps, with a second sample barcode and Illumina TruSeq adapters added in the second step. The libraries were sequenced on an Illumina NovaSeq using 2 x 150 bp paired-end reads. Processing in the source paper ran as follows. The reads were demultiplexed and collapsed into UMI-guided consensus sequences using migec v1.2.7. Using mixcr v2.1.11, the UMI consensuses were aligned to TRA and TRB V and J templates and assembled into clonotypes. A clonotype was counted as expanded or contracted only if both edgeR and NoisET called the change significant, with noise models trained on biological replicates. For edgeR calls, the cutoffs were a false discovery rate-adjusted p below 0.01 and a log2 fold-change threshold of 1. As an exploratory analysis of dynamics, max-normalized trajectories of the 1000 most abundant clonotypes were examined with PCA combined with hierarchical clustering. Each responding clone was given a CD4 or CD8 phenotype based on the CD4+ and CD8+ repertoires, which had been sequenced separately. TCRdb passed the public sequencing reads through fastp at Q25 and MiXCR, retaining productive beta sequences. Each entry merges the rows of one CDR3 protein and shows their most common DNA and genes. TCRdb, not the authors, supplied the V and J calls. The sample records fewer than 650,000 distinct CDR3 sequences, 17% of which are singletons. 8.1% of the sample comes from the top ten.

Ficoll-Paque density gradient centrifugation was the method used to isolate PBMCs. Summary of the overall study and its limitations: Only a couple of mild cases were covered in the study, and larger cohorts including severe cases with pre-infection samples were considered necessary. Some responding clones were found in pre-infection memory, which suggests that pre-existing cross-reactive memory T cells took part in the SARS-CoV-2 response. Contracting CD4+ clones appeared mostly in the CM and EM memory subsets, whereas CD8+ clones were enriched in EMRA. Balanced CD4/CD8 phenotypes were observed for clones contracting from day 15 to 85, whereas a bias towards CD4+ was observed for a second wave of clones expanding from day 15 to 37. SARS-CoV-2 specificity of the second-wave clones peaking on day 37 was not confirmed.

About this clonotype: Its antigen remains undetermined. One base away there is no much larger clone; base qualities are not given.

The sample was PBMCs or a T cell subset sorted from them (not recorded which). This sequence originates from an adult woman who had mild COVID-19 (a few samples of this study predate the infection). The sample titles of this study are shuffled in the database, so cell type and time point are left out; the donor was told from shared clones. The V gene is TRBV5-1 and the J gene is TRBJ2-5; 13 nucleotides in the junction match TRBD2. The CDR3 region reads CASSFRTSGSGETQYF. The nucleotide sequence reads TGCGCCAGCAGCTTTAGGACTAGCGGGAGCGGGGAGACCCAGTACTTC. The variable domain in full, with residues beyond the CDR3 obtained from the reference TRBV5-1 and TRBJ2-5 genes, is KAGVTQTPRYLIKTRGQQVTLSCSPISGHRSVSWYQQTPGQGLQFLFEYFSETQRNKGNFPGRFSGRQFSNSRSEMNVSTLELGDSALYLCASSFRTSGSGETQYFGPGTRLLVL.